A selection of T cell receptor beta chains follows, all from one sample in a study of technical replicates of blood from a handful of donors. The table came from immunoSEQ multiplex PCR; TCRdb's copy has only in-frame clones and leaves some out. Among tens of thousands of clones listed, 91% were seen once. The sample taken for sequencing was T cells isolated from PBMCs. Receptors were obtained from a human donor in good health. Some clones in this sample may be carry-over from other donors' samples. CDR3s include the opening cysteine and the closing phenylalanine or tryptophan. The D gene is left open where the match is weak. Only some rows state a clone size, as once, few, many or a class for expanded clones.

v_call,clone_size,j_call,d_call,cdr3_nt,cdr3_aa
TRBV28,-,TRBJ2-3,TRBD2,TGTGCCAGCATCCCTCTAGCGGCCCACACAGATACGCAGTATTTT,CASIPLAAHTDTQYF
TRBV19,-,TRBJ1-2,TRBD1,TGTGCCAGTGGCTCCGAGCCCAGCCACAGGGGAGATGGCTACACCTTC,CASGSEPSHRGDGYTF
TRBV5-8,-,TRBJ1-1,-,TGTGCCAGCAGCCCGCTAACATCGGGTCTTTACGCTTTCTTT,CASSPLTSGLYAFF
TRBV5-1,once,TRBJ1-1,TRBD1,TGCGCCAGCAGCTTGGAGGGACAGGGTTACACTGAAGCTTTCTTT,CASSLEGQGYTEAFF
TRBV4-1,-,TRBJ2-1,-,TGCGCCAGCAGCGGGAGCTTGTCCAGCTCCTACAATGAGCAGTTCTTC,CASSGSLSSSYNEQFF
TRBV9,-,TRBJ1-2,TRBD1,TGTGCCAGCAATAGGGGGCTTAACGGCTACACCTTC,CASNRGLNGYTF
TRBV9,-,TRBJ2-2,TRBD2,TGTGCCAGCAGCGTAGGGAGCGGGGTGAACACCGGGGAGCTGTTTTTT,CASSVGSGVNTGELFF
TRBV10-2,once,TRBJ1-4,-,TGCGCCAGCAGGAGCGAAGATAATGAAAAACTGTTTTTT,CASRSEDNEKLFF
TRBV6-1,-,TRBJ2-7,-,TGTGCCAGCCGTGAAACCGGAACAGGCTCCTACGAGCAGTACTTC,CASRETGTGSYEQYF
TRBV5-5,-,TRBJ2-7,TRBD2,TGTGCCAGCAGCTTGGTACCTAGCGGGGCCTACGAGCAGTACTTC,CASSLVPSGAYEQYF
TRBV28,-,TRBJ2-7,-,TGTGCCAGCAGAGACAAGTCCTACGAGCAGTACTTC,CASRDKSYEQYF
TRBV29-1,-,TRBJ1-5,TRBD1,TGCAGCGTTGTTGACAGGGTCGATCAGCCCCAGCATTTT,CSVVDRVDQPQHF
TRBV7-7,-,TRBJ2-5,TRBD2,TGTGCTAGCAGCTTGACTAGCGGGGGTGAGACCCAGTACTTC,CASSLTSGGETQYF
TRBV19,-,TRBJ1-4,TRBD1,TGTGCCAGTAGTATCGGGACAGCAACTAATGAAAAACTGTTTTTT,CASSIGTATNEKLFF
TRBV13,-,TRBJ2-3,-,TGTGCCAGCAGCTTAGAAGCGGGCGCAGATACGCAGTATTTT,CASSLEAGADTQYF
TRBV14,-,TRBJ1-3,TRBD1,TGTGCCAGCAGCCAAGATGGCCCGACAGGGACCGGAAACACCATATATTTT,CASSQDGPTGTGNTIYF
TRBV7-9,-,TRBJ1-2,TRBD1,TGTGCCAGCAGCACGACAGGGGGATATGGCTACACCTTC,CASSTTGGYGYTF
TRBV21-1,-,TRBJ2-7,-,TGTGCCAGCACTGGGCGCAGCTACGAGCAGTACTTC,CASTGRSYEQYF
TRBV2,-,TRBJ2-2,-,TGTGCCAGCTCGGTAGTAACGAACACCGGGGAGCTGTTTTTT,CASSVVTNTGELFF
TRBV18,few,TRBJ1-1,TRBD1,TGTGCCAGCTCACCTACGACAGGGTCGGGCACTGAAGCTTTCTTT,CASSPTTGSGTEAFF
TRBV13,-,TRBJ2-7,TRBD2,TGTGCCAGCAGCTTTGCCCAAGCGGGGGCCTACGAGCAGTACTTC,CASSFAQAGAYEQYF
TRBV19,-,TRBJ1-2,-,TGTGCCAGTAGTATAGCCGGGGTAATAGGGGGCTACACCTTC,CASSIAGVIGGYTF
TRBV7-6,-,TRBJ2-5,TRBD2,TGTGCCAGCAGCTTAGCGTATTCGGGACTAGCGGGAGTAGAGACCCAGTACTTC,CASSLAYSGLAGVETQYF